The TCR beta chain described here comes from a study of shared T cell receptors in the human thymus. CDR3 length: 16 residues. J lost 2 bases, V lost 2 bases, and 9 bases had no gene match. Germline CDR1 is SGHAT and CDR2 is FQNNGV. This clone came up a few times. The repertoire was sequenced with immunoSEQ multiplex PCR; TCRdb's copy has only in-frame clones and lacks some. The table has approximately 580,000 clones, more than 75% seen once. This same sample was also part of a study on human thymus T cells. Turning to that study: Corrective surgery for congenital heart defects was being performed on the healthy Finnish infants who were the donors. Resections from corrective heart surgery provided thymus tissue. Gene usage (both V and J) appeared biased in thymic and blood repertoires.

This TCR was recovered from a boy younger than two with a congenital heart defect. V and J are TRBV11-2 and TRBJ2-7; the match to TRBD2 covers 7 bases. Sequenced input: thymocytes. CDR3 residues: CASSLSRGEGTYEQYF. The CDR3 bases are TGTGCCAGCAGCTTATCCCGGGGGGAGGGGACCTACGAGCAGTACTTC.